This TCR beta chain is drawn from a study of T cell responses to AZD1222 COVID-19 vaccine. General study findings and limits: Spike-specific TCR breadth and depth both grew after two AZD1222 doses. It should be noted that donors were predominantly white British and more often female, and clonal diversity was possibly underestimated.

Measured with immunoSEQ multiplex PCR; TCRdb has only the in-frame clones, and not every one. The table lists about 51,000 clones, about 90% of them singletons. On this clone itself: The antigen remains unidentified.

Per germline, CDR1 SGHTA and CDR2 FQGNSA. The CDR3 covers 16 residues. V gave up 1 base and J gave up 1 base; unmatched junction bases: 7. Sample: peripheral blood, taken 28 days after the second AZD1222 dose. This chain uses TRBV7-2 with TRBJ2-7, with TRBD2 matching over 7 bases. This TCR was recovered from an adult who received the AZD1222 COVID-19 vaccine. The CDR3 DNA sequence: TGTGCCAGCAGCTTAGTTGGGTCCGGGAGGTCCTACGAGCAGTACTTC. Its translation is CASSLVGSGRSYEQYF. The whole variable domain, filled in from reference TRBV7-2 and TRBJ2-7, reads GAGVSQSPSNKVTEKGKDVELRCDPISGHTALYWYRQSLGQGLEFLIYFQGNSAPDKSGLPSDRFSAERTGGSVSTLTIQRTQQEDSAVYLCASSLVGSGRSYEQYFGPGTRLTVT.